This entry features one T cell receptor (beta chain) sequence. The antigen is undetermined. This sample stems from a study of cytomegalovirus exposure and HLA in healthy donors. PCR employed 60 Vbeta and 13 Jbeta primers. Only in-frame clones appear in the TCRdb table, and some are missing; sequencing was by immunoSEQ multiplex PCR. The table shows 150,000 to 200,000 clones, with around 81% occurring only once. Study results and limitations: Some TCR beta chains (roughly 160 of them) were listed as cytomegalovirus-associated.

The CDR3 contains 15 residues. The germline V gene has CDR1 MGHRA and CDR2 YSYEKL. J lost 6 bases, V lost 1 base, and 4 bases had no gene match. The source of this sequence is a woman between 18 and 29 years old in good health and CMV-seropositive. The chain joins TRBV4-1 to TRBJ1-5, with 9 nucleotides matching TRBD1. The sample comprised PBMCs. As DNA, the CDR3 is TGCGCCAGCAGCCAAGTGGGACAGGGTGGTCAGCCCCAGCATTTT. It codes for CASSQVGQGGQPQHF.